A selection of T cell receptor beta chains follows, all from one sample in a study of blood T cell repertoires in COVID-19. Sequencing was performed with immunoSEQ multiplex PCR; in TCRdb, only in-frame clones are kept and a portion is missing. The sample yields about 160,000 clones, approximately 86% seen once. Material: peripheral blood. The receptors here all came from a woman aged 60-75 years who had recovered from COVID-19. CDR3s include the opening cysteine and the closing phenylalanine or tryptophan. Each record gives: D gene, clone size, V gene, J gene, CDR3 protein, CDR3 DNA. D genes are given only for firm matches. Expanded clones are given a class, and other clones once, few, many or no size at all.

d_gene: TRBD1; abundance: .; v_gene: TRBV2; j_gene: TRBJ1-5; CDR3aa: CASSVQGFGNQPQHF; CDR3nt: TGTGCCAGCAGTGTACAGGGGTTTGGCAATCAGCCCCAGCATTTT
d_gene: TRBD1; abundance: .; v_gene: TRBV5-1; j_gene: TRBJ2-3; CDR3aa: CASSAGPPGQGLNTQYF; CDR3nt: TGCGCCAGCAGCGCTGGTCCTCCGGGACAGGGTCTGAATACGCAGTATTTT
d_gene: TRBD2; abundance: once; v_gene: TRBV12-3/TRBV12-4; j_gene: TRBJ2-1; CDR3aa: CASTLRGDEQFF; CDR3nt: TGTGCCAGCACTCTCCGGGGGGATGAGCAGTTCTTC
d_gene: .; abundance: .; v_gene: TRBV12-3/TRBV12-4; j_gene: TRBJ1-5; CDR3aa: CASSLDSRQPQHF; CDR3nt: TGTGCCAGCAGTTTGGACAGTAGACAGCCCCAGCATTTT
d_gene: .; abundance: once; v_gene: TRBV10-3; j_gene: TRBJ2-5; CDR3aa: CAIRGSQGGETQYF; CDR3nt: TGTGCCATCCGGGGGAGCCAGGGGGGAGAGACCCAGTACTTC
d_gene: .; abundance: .; v_gene: TRBV7-9; j_gene: TRBJ1-4; CDR3aa: CASSLEAGIGEKLFF; CDR3nt: TGTGCCAGCAGTCTAGAGGCGGGAATAGGGGAAAAACTGTTTTTT
d_gene: .; abundance: .; v_gene: TRBV27; j_gene: TRBJ2-3; CDR3aa: CASSLTYTDTQYF; CDR3nt: TGTGCCAGCAGTTTGACATACACAGATACGCAGTATTTT
d_gene: TRBD1; abundance: .; v_gene: TRBV12-5; j_gene: TRBJ1-2; CDR3aa: CASGSDRDYGYTF; CDR3nt: TGTGCTAGTGGCAGCGACAGGGACTATGGCTACACCTTC
d_gene: .; abundance: few; v_gene: TRBV19; j_gene: TRBJ1-2; CDR3aa: CASAGSHRYGYTF; CDR3nt: TGTGCCAGTGCAGGGTCGCACCGCTATGGCTACACCTTC
d_gene: .; abundance: .; v_gene: TRBV28; j_gene: TRBJ1-5; CDR3aa: CASSRRRGTFDSNQPQHF; CDR3nt: TGTGCCAGCAGCCGGCGCAGGGGAACCTTTGATAGCAATCAGCCCCAGCATTTT
d_gene: .; abundance: .; v_gene: TRBV24-1; j_gene: TRBJ2-3; CDR3aa: CATSPAGLRTDTQYF; CDR3nt: TGTGCCACCAGCCCCGCCGGACTTCGCACAGATACGCAGTATTTT
d_gene: TRBD1; abundance: .; v_gene: TRBV5-4; j_gene: TRBJ2-2; CDR3aa: CASSFWDRNTGELFF; CDR3nt: TGTGCCAGCAGCTTTTGGGACAGAAACACCGGGGAGCTGTTTTTT
d_gene: .; abundance: .; v_gene: TRBV5-4; j_gene: TRBJ1-1; CDR3aa: CASSREDWAYAFF; CDR3nt: TGTGCCAGCAGCAGAGAAGATTGGGCATACGCTTTCTTT
d_gene: TRBD1; abundance: .; v_gene: TRBV19; j_gene: TRBJ2-7; CDR3aa: CASTGTGLGEQYF; CDR3nt: TGTGCCAGTACTGGGACAGGGTTGGGCGAGCAGTACTTC
d_gene: .; abundance: .; v_gene: TRBV2; j_gene: TRBJ1-2; CDR3aa: CASSEGDAGTYGYTF; CDR3nt: TGTGCCAGCAGTGAGGGGGATGCGGGGACCTATGGCTACACCTTC
d_gene: .; abundance: .; v_gene: TRBV7-9; j_gene: TRBJ1-4; CDR3aa: CASSPGTSNEKLFF; CDR3nt: TGTGCCAGCAGTCCCGGGACAAGTAATGAAAAACTGTTTTTT
d_gene: .; abundance: .; v_gene: TRBV11-2; j_gene: TRBJ2-1; CDR3aa: CASSKNQGTYNEQFF; CDR3nt: TGTGCCAGCAGTAAAAACCAGGGCACTTACAATGAGCAGTTCTTC
d_gene: .; abundance: .; v_gene: TRBV5-1; j_gene: TRBJ2-1; CDR3aa: CASSADSPNRFF; CDR3nt: TGCGCCAGCAGCGCCGACAGCCCCAATCGGTTCTTC
d_gene: .; abundance: .; v_gene: TRBV18; j_gene: TRBJ2-2; CDR3aa: CASSPRWDSLNTGELFF; CDR3nt: TGTGCCAGCTCACCGCGGTGGGACTCCCTGAACACCGGGGAGCTGTTTTTT
d_gene: .; abundance: once; v_gene: TRBV11-2; j_gene: TRBJ2-1; CDR3aa: CASSPDRLVYNEQFF; CDR3nt: TGTGCCAGCAGCCCCGACAGGCTAGTCTACAATGAGCAGTTCTTC
d_gene: TRBD2; abundance: .; v_gene: TRBV6-6; j_gene: TRBJ2-1; CDR3aa: CASSPRGGRNEQFF; CDR3nt: TGTGCCAGCAGTCCACGGGGGGGCCGGAATGAGCAGTTCTTC
d_gene: TRBD2; abundance: .; v_gene: TRBV9; j_gene: TRBJ2-2; CDR3aa: CASSPSGTTNTGELFF; CDR3nt: TGTGCCAGCAGCCCATCCGGGACTACGAACACCGGGGAGCTGTTTTTT
d_gene: .; abundance: .; v_gene: TRBV5-5; j_gene: TRBJ1-2; CDR3aa: CASSLRGTEGYTF; CDR3nt: TGTGCCAGCAGCTTGAGGGGGACGGAGGGCTACACCTTC
d_gene: TRBD1; abundance: .; v_gene: TRBV6-4; j_gene: TRBJ1-6; CDR3aa: CASSGTTGGESPLHF; CDR3nt: TGTGCCAGCAGTGGCACTACAGGGGGCGAGTCACCCCTCCACTTT
d_gene: TRBD2; abundance: .; v_gene: TRBV19; j_gene: TRBJ2-1; CDR3aa: CASQRGLAPTFDEQFF; CDR3nt: TGTGCCAGTCAGCGAGGACTAGCGCCGACTTTCGATGAGCAGTTCTTC
d_gene: .; abundance: .; v_gene: TRBV9; j_gene: TRBJ1-4; CDR3aa: CASSVQGSSTNEKLFF; CDR3nt: TGTGCCAGCAGCGTCCAGGGTTCGTCAACTAATGAAAAACTGTTTTTT
d_gene: TRBD1; abundance: .; v_gene: TRBV2; j_gene: TRBJ1-2; CDR3aa: CASSAGQGAWYGYTF; CDR3nt: TGTGCCAGCAGTGCGGGGCAGGGGGCATGGTATGGCTACACCTTC
d_gene: .; abundance: .; v_gene: TRBV7-9; j_gene: TRBJ2-5; CDR3aa: CASSASQGRAETQYF; CDR3nt: TGTGCCAGCAGCGCGAGCCAGGGTCGTGCAGAGACCCAGTACTTC